These T cell receptor beta chains were read from a single sample in a study of response to subunit inactivated influenza vaccine. MiXCR, run by TCRdb on the RT-PCR reads, gives a single entry per CDR3 protein. This sample yields about 780,000 distinct CDR3 sequences, of which approximately 17% are seen a single time; approximately 10% belongs to the top ten. Here the sequenced sample was PBMCs from blood, taken about 5 days after vaccination. These receptors came from a man over 45 who received an inactivated influenza vaccine. The CDR3 runs from the conserved cysteine through the conserved F or W. Each record gives: J gene, clone size, D gene, V gene, CDR3 DNA, CDR3 protein. D genes are given only for firm matches. A clone size is listed for some rows: how often the clone was seen (once, few, many), or a class if it is expanded.

TRBJ1-3 | NA | NA | TRBV20-1 | TGCAGTGCTAGCGAGGGTTCTGGAAACACCATATATTTT | CSASEGSGNTIYF
TRBJ2-3 | few | NA | TRBV25-1 | TGTGCCAGCAGTGTCTCCAGGAGCACAGATACGCAGTATTTT | CASSVSRSTDTQYF
TRBJ2-2 | few | TRBD2 | TRBV20-1 | TGCAGTGCTAAGCCTAGCGGGAGCGTCGGGGAGCTGTTTTTT | CSAKPSGSVGELFF
TRBJ2-3 | few | TRBD2 | TRBV20-1 | TGCAGTGCTAGGTCGCTAGCGGGATTCCCAGATACGCAGTATTTT | CSARSLAGFPDTQYF
TRBJ2-3 | few | NA | TRBV12-3/TRBV12-4 | TGTGCCAGCAGTTTAATTGGGCAGCCGAGCACAGATACGCAGTATTTT | CASSLIGQPSTDTQYF
TRBJ2-3 | NA | TRBD2 | TRBV20-1 | TGCAGTGACAGCGGCGGGGGGGCGGTAGGTACGCAGTATTTT | CSDSGGGAVGTQYF
TRBJ2-1 | NA | NA | TRBV2 | TGTGCCAGCGGTCGACAGGCTACCTACAATGAGCAGTTCTTC | CASGRQATYNEQFF
TRBJ2-5 | few | TRBD1 | TRBV28 | TGTGCCAGCAGTTTACAGGACAGGGACCAAGAGACCCAGTACTTC | CASSLQDRDQETQYF
TRBJ2-7 | NA | NA | TRBV5-1 | TGCGCCAGCAGCTTGGGGGACACTTCCTACGAGCAGTACTTC | CASSLGDTSYEQYF
TRBJ1-2 | NA | TRBD1 | TRBV5-1 | TGCGCCAGCAGCTTGGGAACAGGGGGCAGTGGCTACACCTTC | CASSLGTGGSGYTF
TRBJ1-6 | few | NA | TRBV20-1 | TGCAGTGCTAGGGGGGTTGGTATTTCACCCCTCCACTTT | CSARGVGISPLHF
TRBJ2-1 | few | NA | TRBV6-2/TRBV6-3 | TGTGCCAGCAGTTACCCAGGGTCGCTGGGCGATGAGCAGTTCTTC | CASSYPGSLGDEQFF
TRBJ2-7 | NA | TRBD1 | TRBV19 | TGTGCCAGTAGTATCGACAGGGGAGGCTACGAGCAGTACTTC | CASSIDRGGYEQYF
TRBJ2-3 | few | NA | TRBV5-1 | TGCGCCAGCAGCTCCGGGACATTTCCAGATACGCAGTATTTT | CASSSGTFPDTQYF
TRBJ1-1 | few | TRBD1 | TRBV5-1 | TGCGCCAGCAGCTCCAACAGGGGGCACGACACTGAAGCTTTCTTT | CASSSNRGHDTEAFF
TRBJ2-1 | few | NA | TRBV27 | TGTGCCAGCAGTCGCGCAAGGGCAGTGTACAATGAGCAGTTCTTC | CASSRARAVYNEQFF
TRBJ2-7 | many | NA | TRBV20-1 | TGCAGTGCTAGCCCCCTAGGACCCTACGAGCAGTACTTC | CSASPLGPYEQYF
TRBJ2-7 | NA | NA | TRBV6-2/TRBV6-3 | TGTGCCAGCAGTTACGTGCAGATGGGTTACGAGCAGTACTTC | CASSYVQMGYEQYF
TRBJ2-7 | NA | NA | TRBV20-1 | TGCAGCGCTAGGGATCTCCGTCGTGAGCAGTACTTC | CSARDLRREQYF
TRBJ2-4 | NA | NA | TRBV28 | TGTGCCAGCAGTTTCGGCAGGGCGGCCAAAAACATTCAGTACTTC | CASSFGRAAKNIQYF
TRBJ1-5 | NA | NA | TRBV5-1 | TGCGCCAGCTTCCAAGGGGATAGCAATCAGCCCCAGCATTTT | CASFQGDSNQPQHF
TRBJ2-1 | once | TRBD1 | TRBV12-5 | TGTGCTAGTGGTTTGGGTACGTCCTGGGACAGGTCCTACAATGAGCAGTTCTTC | CASGLGTSWDRSYNEQFF
TRBJ2-7 | many | NA | TRBV6-2/TRBV6-3 | TGTGCCAGCAGTTACTACGGGGGCGCCTACGAGCAGTACTTC | CASSYYGGAYEQYF
TRBJ2-5 | NA | NA | TRBV6-2/TRBV6-3 | TGTGCCAGCTCGGAAACTCCCTCAAGAGAGACCCAGTACTTC | CASSETPSRETQYF
TRBJ2-5 | NA | TRBD2 | TRBV20-1 | TGCAGTGCTCGTGGACTAGCGGGGACTGGGGAGACCCAGTACTTC | CSARGLAGTGETQYF
TRBJ2-7 | NA | NA | TRBV18 | TGTGCCAGCTCACGGGTCGAAGACTATGAGCAGTACTTC | CASSRVEDYEQYF
TRBJ2-5 | few | TRBD1 | TRBV29-1 | TGCAGCGTTGAATGGACAGGGAAACAAGAGACCCAGTACTTC | CSVEWTGKQETQYF
TRBJ2-7 | NA | TRBD2 | TRBV20-1 | TGCAGTGCTAGAGCAACTAGCGGGGGGACCTACGAGCAGTACTTC | CSARATSGGTYEQYF
TRBJ2-1 | NA | NA | TRBV4-1 | TGCGCCAGCAGCCAAGAGGTAAGGGTCGAGATCAGGGGTGAGCAGTTCTTC | CASSQEVRVEIRGEQFF
TRBJ2-5 | NA | NA | TRBV7-2 | TGTGCCAGCAGCTTGGCGGCGGTTCAACAAGAGACCCAGTACTTC | CASSLAAVQQETQYF
TRBJ2-7 | NA | NA | TRBV11-3 | TGTGCCAGCAGCCCCGATTGGGCGTCCTACGAGCAGTACTTC | CASSPDWASYEQYF
TRBJ1-1 | NA | NA | TRBV11-2 | TGTGCCAGCAGCTCTACCCTAATCAGGAACACTGAAGCTTTCTTT | CASSSTLIRNTEAFF
TRBJ2-7 | few | NA | TRBV9 | TGTGCCAGCAGCGCTTCTCTCTCCTACGAGCAGTACTTC | CASSASLSYEQYF
TRBJ2-1 | few | TRBD1 | TRBV18 | TGTGCCAGCTCACCAAGACAGGGTACCTACAATGAGCAGTTCTTC | CASSPRQGTYNEQFF
TRBJ2-3 | few | NA | TRBV20-1 | TGCAGTGCTAGCCGAGCAACTAGCACAGATACGCAGTATTTT | CSASRATSTDTQYF
TRBJ2-7 | few | NA | TRBV6-1 | TGTGCCAGCAGTCCCGACGGCTCCCTCTACGAGCAGTACTTC | CASSPDGSLYEQYF
TRBJ2-5 | few | NA | TRBV4-3 | TGCGCCAGTGCCCCTCACAGGGAGGAGACCCAGTACTTC | CASAPHREETQYF
TRBJ2-7 | NA | NA | TRBV10-3 | TGTGCCATATCAGGCGCCCCCTCCTACGAGCAGTACTTC | CAISGAPSYEQYF
TRBJ2-3 | few | TRBD2 | TRBV4-2 | TGTGCCAGCAGCCAAGAGAGCGGGGGGGCCGCAGATACGCAGTATTTT | CASSQESGGAADTQYF
TRBJ2-7 | NA | TRBD1 | TRBV12-3/TRBV12-4 | TGTGCCAGCACCCCGGGACAGGGGACCTACGAGCAGTACTTC | CASTPGQGTYEQYF
TRBJ1-5 | few | NA | TRBV20-1 | TGCAGTGCTATCGGGGGACGGAGCAATCAGCCCCAGCATTTT | CSAIGGRSNQPQHF
TRBJ2-3 | few | NA | TRBV2 | TGTGCCAGCAGGGTCGCGACTACATCAGATACGCAGTATTTT | CASRVATTSDTQYF
TRBJ2-7 | NA | NA | TRBV12-3/TRBV12-4 | TGTGCCAGCAGTTTAGGGTACGGGGCGGGCTCCTACGAGCAGTACTTC | CASSLGYGAGSYEQYF
TRBJ1-4 | NA | TRBD1 | TRBV7-9 | TGTGCCAGCAGCCAATGGACAGGGGGAGAGGAAAAACTGTTTTTT | CASSQWTGGEEKLFF
TRBJ2-7 | NA | TRBD2 | TRBV7-9 | TGTGCCAGCCGAATTAAGGGACTAGTGTCCTACGAGCAGTACTTC | CASRIKGLVSYEQYF
TRBJ1-2 | NA | NA | TRBV3-1 | TGTGCCAGCAGCCAAGTCGCAGGGCCCCGCTATGGCTACACCTTC | CASSQVAGPRYGYTF
TRBJ2-1 | once | TRBD2 | TRBV29-1 | TGCAGCGTACTGCGGGGGAGCAATGAGCAGTTCTTC | CSVLRGSNEQFF
TRBJ2-3 | NA | NA | TRBV4-1 | TGCGCCAGCAGCCAAGGGGGCCCCCCGCATACGCAGTATTTT | CASSQGGPPHTQYF
TRBJ1-4 | many | NA | TRBV20-1 | TGCAGTGCACCACAAGCGGGTGAAAAACTGTTTTTT | CSAPQAGEKLFF
TRBJ1-2 | many | TRBD1 | TRBV10-3 | TGTGCCATCAGTCGACAGGGGGATGGCTACACCTTC | CAISRQGDGYTF
TRBJ1-1 | NA | NA | TRBV12-3/TRBV12-4 | TGTGCCAGCAGCCCATCCGGGCGCACTGAAGCTTTCTTT | CASSPSGRTEAFF
TRBJ2-1 | NA | NA | TRBV5-6 | TGTGCCAGCAGCTTTGGACGGCGCAATGAGCAGTTCTTC | CASSFGRRNEQFF
TRBJ2-2 | many | NA | TRBV21-1 | TGTGCCAGCAGGACGCCCGACCTGAACACCGGGGAGCTGTTTTTT | CASRTPDLNTGELFF
TRBJ2-2 | NA | NA | TRBV7-8 | TGTGCCAGCAGCTTAGACGGCAGGGTGGACACCGGGGAGCTGTTTTTT | CASSLDGRVDTGELFF
TRBJ2-5 | few | TRBD2 | TRBV4-3 | TGCGCCAGCAGCCAAGATTTGGCTAGCGGGATCCCGAAGACCCAGTACTTC | CASSQDLASGIPKTQYF
TRBJ2-7 | NA | TRBD2 | TRBV6-1 | TGTGCCAGCACCTTGGCGGGAGGTAGTCACGAGCAGTACTTC | CASTLAGGSHEQYF
TRBJ2-7 | NA | TRBD1 | TRBV30 | TGTGCCTGGAGTAGGGACAGGGGACACGAGCAGTACTTC | CAWSRDRGHEQYF
TRBJ2-1 | NA | NA | TRBV14 | TGTGCCAGCAGCCAAGTACGGGCATCCTACAATGAGCAGTTCTTC | CASSQVRASYNEQFF
TRBJ1-1 | NA | NA | TRBV12-3/TRBV12-4 | TGTGCCAGCAGATTAGGGGAGAACACTGAAGCTTTCTTT | CASRLGENTEAFF